This entry describes one T cell receptor beta chain. The antigen remains unidentified. These data belong to a study of shared clonotypes between healthy human individuals. Profiled with immunoSEQ multiplex PCR; TCRdb holds only in-frame clones, not every one. The data show nearly 2 million clones, about 94% seen once. Findings of the study overall: Only a few donors were included, so the genetic and exposure-history diversity represented was limited.

The germline CDR1 and CDR2 sequences are SGHRS and YFSETQ. The CDR3 runs to 14 residues. The V end lost 4 bases, the J end lost 6 bases, and 13 bases lay between the germline ends. Selected positively for CCR7 and CD45RO-negative, naive CD8 cells excluded terminally differentiated effector memory CD45RA+ cells. All donors were healthy HIV-negative adults lacking recent acute infections or vaccinations. There were only Caucasian adults among the donors, and all lived in Nashville, Tennessee. The source is a man aged 18 to 29 in good health. The material sequenced was naive CD8+ T cells sorted from blood. The chain is built from TRBV5-1 and TRBJ1-4, with D uncertain. The CDR3 loop reads CASSPRGYDEKLFF. The CDR3, as DNA: TGCGCCAGCAGCCCCCGAGGGTATGATGAAAAACTGTTTTTT.